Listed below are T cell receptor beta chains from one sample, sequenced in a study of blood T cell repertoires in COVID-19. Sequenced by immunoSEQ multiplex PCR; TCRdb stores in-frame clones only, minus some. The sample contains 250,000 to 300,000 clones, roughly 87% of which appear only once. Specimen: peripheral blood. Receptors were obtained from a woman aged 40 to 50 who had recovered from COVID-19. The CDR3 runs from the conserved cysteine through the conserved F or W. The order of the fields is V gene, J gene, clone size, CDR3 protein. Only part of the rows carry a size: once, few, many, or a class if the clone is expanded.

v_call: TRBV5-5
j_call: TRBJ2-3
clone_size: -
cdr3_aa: CASSWLAGGPADTQYF

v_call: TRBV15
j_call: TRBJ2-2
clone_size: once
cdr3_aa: CATSRDLAGKHLTGELFF

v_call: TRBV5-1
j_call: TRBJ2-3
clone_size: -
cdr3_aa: CASSELAAIKGTQYF

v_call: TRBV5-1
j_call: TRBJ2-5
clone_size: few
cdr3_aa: CASSPVSQETQYF

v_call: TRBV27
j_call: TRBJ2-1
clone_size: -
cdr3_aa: CASSVAGTGYNEQFF

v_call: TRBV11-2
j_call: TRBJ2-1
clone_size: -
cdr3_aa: CASSSSGFDNEQFF

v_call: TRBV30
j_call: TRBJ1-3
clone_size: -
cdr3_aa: CAWKVRGVESWNGNTIYF

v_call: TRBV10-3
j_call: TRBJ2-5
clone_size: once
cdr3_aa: CAISDPAGAKETQYF

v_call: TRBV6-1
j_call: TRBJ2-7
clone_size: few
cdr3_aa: CASSLRDSSYEQYF

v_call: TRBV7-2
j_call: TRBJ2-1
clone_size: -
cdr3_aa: CASSLDRTYNNEQFF

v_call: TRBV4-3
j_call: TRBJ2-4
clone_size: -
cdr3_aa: CASSQEPGAKNIQYF

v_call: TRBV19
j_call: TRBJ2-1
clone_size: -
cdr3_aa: CASSLGVHEQFF

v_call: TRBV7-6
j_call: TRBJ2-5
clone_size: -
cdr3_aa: CASSLRGGHQETQYF

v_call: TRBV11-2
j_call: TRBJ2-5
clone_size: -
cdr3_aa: CASSLRRETQYF

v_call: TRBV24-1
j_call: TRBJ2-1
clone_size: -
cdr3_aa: CATSDPRTGRWNEQFF

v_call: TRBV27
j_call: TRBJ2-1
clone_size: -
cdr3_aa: CASSYGTISYNEQFF

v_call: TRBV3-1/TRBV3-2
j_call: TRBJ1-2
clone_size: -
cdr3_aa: CASSQDADNYGYTF

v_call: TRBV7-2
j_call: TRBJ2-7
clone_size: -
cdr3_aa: CASSLETSGLSREQYF

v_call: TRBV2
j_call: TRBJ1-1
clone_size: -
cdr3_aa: CASNRRQGGEAFF

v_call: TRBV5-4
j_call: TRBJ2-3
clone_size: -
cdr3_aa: CASSLAGTDTQYF

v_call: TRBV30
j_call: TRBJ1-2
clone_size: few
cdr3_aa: CACPGQIYGYTF

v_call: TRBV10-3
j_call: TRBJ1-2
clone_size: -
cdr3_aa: CATTGLDDGYTF

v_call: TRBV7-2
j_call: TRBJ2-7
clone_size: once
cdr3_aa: CASSLAGTISYEQYF

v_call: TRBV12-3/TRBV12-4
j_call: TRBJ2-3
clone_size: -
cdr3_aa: CASSLQPGDTQYF

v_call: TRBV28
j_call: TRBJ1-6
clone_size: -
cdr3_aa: CASSWGQGAPSSPLHF

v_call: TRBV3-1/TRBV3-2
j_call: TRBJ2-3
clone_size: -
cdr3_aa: CASSQYGVTDTQYF

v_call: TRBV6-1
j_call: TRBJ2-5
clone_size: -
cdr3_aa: CASSERSRPETQYF

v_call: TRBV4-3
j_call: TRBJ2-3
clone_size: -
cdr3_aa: CASSQDMVRARADTQYF

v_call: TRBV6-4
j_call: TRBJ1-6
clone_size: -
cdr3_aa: CASSDVPGKNSPLHF

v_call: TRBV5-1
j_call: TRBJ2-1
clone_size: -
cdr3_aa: CASSLQPGQGGNEQFF

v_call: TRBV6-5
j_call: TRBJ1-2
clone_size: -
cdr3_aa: CASSSHRGYTF

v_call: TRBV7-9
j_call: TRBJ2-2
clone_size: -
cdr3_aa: CASSFPFNTGELFF

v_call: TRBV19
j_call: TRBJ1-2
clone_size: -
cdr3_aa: CAGRAVEDTYGYTF

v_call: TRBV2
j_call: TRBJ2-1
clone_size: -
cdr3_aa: CASSRQGGNNEQFF

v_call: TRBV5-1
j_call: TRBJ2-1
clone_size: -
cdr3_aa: CASSIPSGTYNEQFF

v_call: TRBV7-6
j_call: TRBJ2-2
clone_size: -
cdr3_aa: CASSSAGGDTGELFF

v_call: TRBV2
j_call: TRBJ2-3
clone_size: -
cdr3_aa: CASSDLQGADTQYF

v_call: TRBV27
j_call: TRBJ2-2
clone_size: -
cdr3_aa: CASSPYQGPGELFF

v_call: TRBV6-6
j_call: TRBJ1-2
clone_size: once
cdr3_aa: CASSATRQGQGYTF

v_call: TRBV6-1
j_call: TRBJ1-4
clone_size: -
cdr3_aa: CASSEEGRGNEKLFF

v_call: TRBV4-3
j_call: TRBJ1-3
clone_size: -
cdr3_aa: CASSQAVGLRMGGNTIYF

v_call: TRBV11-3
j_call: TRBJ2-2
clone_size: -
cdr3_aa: CASSSERDTGELFF

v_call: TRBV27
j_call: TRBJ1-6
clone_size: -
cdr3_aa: CASSGAFQGSPLHF

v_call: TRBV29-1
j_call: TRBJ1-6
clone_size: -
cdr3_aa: CSVGGQGNSPLHF

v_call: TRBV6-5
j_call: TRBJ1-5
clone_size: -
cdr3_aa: CASSYDRVDQPQHF

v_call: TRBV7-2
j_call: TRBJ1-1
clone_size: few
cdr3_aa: CASSLDAGMNTEAFF

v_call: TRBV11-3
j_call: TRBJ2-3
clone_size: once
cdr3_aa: CASSTGTSGRSTDTQYF

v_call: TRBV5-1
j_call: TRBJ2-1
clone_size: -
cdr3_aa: CASSLGDDRGLRRVLNEQFF

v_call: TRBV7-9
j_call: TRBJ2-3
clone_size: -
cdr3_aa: CASSFRLASDTQYF

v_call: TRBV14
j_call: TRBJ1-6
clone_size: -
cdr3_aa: CASSQALLYSPLHF

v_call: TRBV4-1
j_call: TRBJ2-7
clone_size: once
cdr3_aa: CASSQVPEASYEQYF

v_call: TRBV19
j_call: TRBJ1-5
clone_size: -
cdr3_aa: CASSPWTGPGHQPQHF

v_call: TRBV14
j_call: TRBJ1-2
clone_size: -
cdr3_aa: CASSQYATGADGYTF

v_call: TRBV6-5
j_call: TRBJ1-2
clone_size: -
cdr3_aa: CASSYSGLNYGYTF

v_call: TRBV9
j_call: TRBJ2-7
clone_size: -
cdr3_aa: CASSVSTGISYEQYF